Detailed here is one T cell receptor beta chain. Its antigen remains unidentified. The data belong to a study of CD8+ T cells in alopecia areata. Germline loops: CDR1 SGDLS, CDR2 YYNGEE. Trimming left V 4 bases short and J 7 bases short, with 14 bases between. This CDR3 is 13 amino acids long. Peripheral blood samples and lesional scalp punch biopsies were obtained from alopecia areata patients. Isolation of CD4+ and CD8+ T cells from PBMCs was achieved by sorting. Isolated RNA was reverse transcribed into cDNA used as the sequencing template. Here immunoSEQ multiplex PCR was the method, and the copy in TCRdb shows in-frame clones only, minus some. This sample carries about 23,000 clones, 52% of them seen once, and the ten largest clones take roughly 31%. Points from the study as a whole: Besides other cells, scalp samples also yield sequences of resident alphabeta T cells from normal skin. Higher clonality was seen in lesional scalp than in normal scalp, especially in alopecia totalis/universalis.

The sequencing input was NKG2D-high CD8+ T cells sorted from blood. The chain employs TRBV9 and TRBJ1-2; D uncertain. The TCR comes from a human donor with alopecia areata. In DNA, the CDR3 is TGTGCCAGCAGCAAAGGACGGGGATTTGGCTACACCTTC. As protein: CASSKGRGFGYTF.